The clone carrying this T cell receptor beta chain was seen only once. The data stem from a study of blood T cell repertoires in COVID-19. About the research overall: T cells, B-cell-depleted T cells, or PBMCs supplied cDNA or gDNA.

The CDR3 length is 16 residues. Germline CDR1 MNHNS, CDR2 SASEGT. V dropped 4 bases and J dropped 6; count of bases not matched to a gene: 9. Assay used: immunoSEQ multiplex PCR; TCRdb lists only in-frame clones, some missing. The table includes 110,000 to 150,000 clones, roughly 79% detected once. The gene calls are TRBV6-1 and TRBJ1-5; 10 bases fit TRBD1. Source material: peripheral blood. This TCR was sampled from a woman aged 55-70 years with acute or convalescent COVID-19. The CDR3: CASSGSSGTGVQPQHF. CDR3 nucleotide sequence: TGTGCCAGCAGTGGATCGTCCGGGACAGGGGTTCAGCCCCAGCATTTT.